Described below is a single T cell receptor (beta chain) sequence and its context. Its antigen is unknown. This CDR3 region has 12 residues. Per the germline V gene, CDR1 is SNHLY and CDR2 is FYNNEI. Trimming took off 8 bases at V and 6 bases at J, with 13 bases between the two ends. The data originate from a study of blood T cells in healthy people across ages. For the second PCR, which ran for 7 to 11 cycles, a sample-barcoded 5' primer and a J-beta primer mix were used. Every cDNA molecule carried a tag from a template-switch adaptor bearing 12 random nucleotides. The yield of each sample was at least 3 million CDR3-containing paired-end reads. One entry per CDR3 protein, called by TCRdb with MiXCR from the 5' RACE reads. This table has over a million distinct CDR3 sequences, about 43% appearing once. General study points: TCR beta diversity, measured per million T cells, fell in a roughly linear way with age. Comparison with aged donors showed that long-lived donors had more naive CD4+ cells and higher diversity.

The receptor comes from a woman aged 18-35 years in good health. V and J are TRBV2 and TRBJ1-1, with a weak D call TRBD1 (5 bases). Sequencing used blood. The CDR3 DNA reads TGTGCCAGCGTGGGGGGACGCGCTGAAGCTTTCTTT. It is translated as CASVGGRAEAFF. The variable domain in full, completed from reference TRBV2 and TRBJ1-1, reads EPEVTQTPSHQVTQMGQEVILRCVPISNHLYFYWYRQILGQKVEFLVSFYNNEISEKSEIFDDQFSVERPDGSNFTLKIRSTKLEDSAMYFCASVGGRAEAFFGQGTRLTVV.